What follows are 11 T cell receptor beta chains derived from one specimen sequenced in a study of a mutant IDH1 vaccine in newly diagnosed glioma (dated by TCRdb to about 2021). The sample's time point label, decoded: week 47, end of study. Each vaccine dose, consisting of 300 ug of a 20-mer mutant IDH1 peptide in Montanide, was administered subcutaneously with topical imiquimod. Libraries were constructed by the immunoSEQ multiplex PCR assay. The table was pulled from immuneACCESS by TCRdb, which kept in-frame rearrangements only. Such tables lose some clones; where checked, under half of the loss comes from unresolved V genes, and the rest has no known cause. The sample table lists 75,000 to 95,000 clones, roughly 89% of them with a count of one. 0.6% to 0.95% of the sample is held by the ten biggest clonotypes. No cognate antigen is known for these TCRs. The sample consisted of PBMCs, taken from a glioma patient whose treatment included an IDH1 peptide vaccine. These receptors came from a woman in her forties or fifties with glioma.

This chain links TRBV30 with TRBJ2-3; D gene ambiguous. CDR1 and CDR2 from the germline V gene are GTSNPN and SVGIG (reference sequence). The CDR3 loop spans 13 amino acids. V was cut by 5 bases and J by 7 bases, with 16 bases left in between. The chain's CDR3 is CAWAGSLRNTQYF. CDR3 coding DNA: TGTGCCTGGGCCGGGTCCCTCAGAAATACGCAGTATTTT.

CDR3 in amino acids: CAWSVRGLRIDQPQHF. DNA for the CDR3: TGTGCCTGGAGTGTACGGGGGTTAAGGATTGATCAGCCCCAGCATTTT. V and J are TRBV30 and TRBJ1-5; D may be TRBD1 (5 bases). V lost 0 bases to trimming and J lost 5 bases, with 17 bases between them. Germline CDR1 is GTSNPN and CDR2 is SVGIG (reference sequence). The CDR3 covers 16 residues.

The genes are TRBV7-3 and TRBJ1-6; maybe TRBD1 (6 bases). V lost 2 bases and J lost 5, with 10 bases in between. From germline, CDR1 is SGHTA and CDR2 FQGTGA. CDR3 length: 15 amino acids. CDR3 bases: TGTGCCAGCAGCTTACAGGGGCCCGATAATTCACCCCTCCACTTT. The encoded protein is CASSLQGPDNSPLHF. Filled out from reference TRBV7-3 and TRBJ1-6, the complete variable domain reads GAGVSQTPSNKVTEKGKYVELRCDPISGHTALYWYRQSLGQGPEFLIYFQGTGAADDSGLPNDRFFAVRPEGSVSTLKIQRTERGDSAVYLCASSLQGPDNSPLHFGNGTRLTVT.

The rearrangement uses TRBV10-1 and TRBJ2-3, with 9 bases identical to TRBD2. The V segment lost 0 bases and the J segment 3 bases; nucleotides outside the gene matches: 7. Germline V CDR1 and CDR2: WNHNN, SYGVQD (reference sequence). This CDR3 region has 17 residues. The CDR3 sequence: CASSESTLLAGTDTQYF. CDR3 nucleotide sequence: TGCGCCAGCAGTGAGTCTACGCTCCTAGCGGGAACAGATACGCAGTATTTT.

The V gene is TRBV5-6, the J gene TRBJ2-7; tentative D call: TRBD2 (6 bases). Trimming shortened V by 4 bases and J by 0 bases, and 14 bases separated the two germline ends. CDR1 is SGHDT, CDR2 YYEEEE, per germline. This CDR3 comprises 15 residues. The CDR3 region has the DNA TGTGCCAGCAGCCTACTCGGGACTCTCTCCTACGAGCAGTACTTC. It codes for CASSLLGTLSYEQYF.

The CDR3 is CASSENVGLGNQPQHF. DNA for the CDR3: TGTGCCAGCAGTGAAAATGTGGGACTCGGCAATCAGCCCCAGCATTTT. The rearrangement joins TRBV6-1 to TRBJ1-5; the D gene is possibly TRBD1 (5 bases). Germline CDR1 is MNHNS and CDR2 is SASEGT. V was clipped by 2 bases and J by 2 bases, with 13 bases between them. CDR3 size: 16 residues.

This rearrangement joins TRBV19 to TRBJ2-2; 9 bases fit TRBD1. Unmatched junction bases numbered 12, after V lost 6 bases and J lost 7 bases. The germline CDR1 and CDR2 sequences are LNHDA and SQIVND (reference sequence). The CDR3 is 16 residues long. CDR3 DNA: TGTGCCAGTAGCTTAGCCACAGGGGGCAAGGGCGGGGAGCTGTTTTTT. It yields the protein CASSLATGGKGGELFF.

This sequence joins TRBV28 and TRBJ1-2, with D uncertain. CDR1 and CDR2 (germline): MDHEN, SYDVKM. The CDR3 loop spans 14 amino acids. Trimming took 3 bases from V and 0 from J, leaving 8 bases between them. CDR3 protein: CASSLSGSNYGYTF. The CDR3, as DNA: TGTGCCAGCAGTTTGTCGGGATCTAACTATGGCTACACCTTC.

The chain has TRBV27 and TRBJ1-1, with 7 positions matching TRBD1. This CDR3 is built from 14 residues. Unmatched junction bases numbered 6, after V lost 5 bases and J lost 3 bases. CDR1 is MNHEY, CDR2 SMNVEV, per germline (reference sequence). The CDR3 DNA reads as TGTGCCAGCAGTCTCACAGGGGCCGACACTGAAGCTTTCTTT. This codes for CASSLTGADTEAFF.

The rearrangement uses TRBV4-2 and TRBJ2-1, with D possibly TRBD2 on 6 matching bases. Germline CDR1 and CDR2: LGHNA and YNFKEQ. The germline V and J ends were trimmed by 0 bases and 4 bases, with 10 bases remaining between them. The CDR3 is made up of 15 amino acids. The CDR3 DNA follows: TGTGCCAGCAGCCAAGAAGGCGGGGCTTACAATGAGCAGTTCTTC. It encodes CASSQEGGAYNEQFF.

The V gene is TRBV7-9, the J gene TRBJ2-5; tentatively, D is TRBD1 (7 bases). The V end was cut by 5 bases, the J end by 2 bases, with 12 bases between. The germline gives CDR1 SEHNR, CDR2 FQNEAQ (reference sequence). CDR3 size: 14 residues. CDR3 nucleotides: TGTGCCAGCAGCGCAGGGGGAGGACAAGAGACCCAGTACTTC. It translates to CASSAGGGQETQYF.